These 9 T cell receptor beta chains came from one sample sequenced in a study of blood T cell repertoires in COVID-19. Sequencing was performed with immunoSEQ multiplex PCR; in TCRdb, only in-frame clones are kept and a portion is missing. The data hold roughly 55,000 clones, with around 87% observed a single time. Sequencing was done on a sample of peripheral blood. Receptors originate from a man between 60 and 75 years old with active or convalescent COVID-19.

The chain is built from TRBV19 and TRBJ1-2, with D tentatively TRBD1 (6 bases). The V gene's germline CDR1 is LNHDA and CDR2 SQIVND (reference sequence). This CDR3 spans 13 amino acids. Trimming took off 7 bases at V and 3 bases at J, with 12 bases between the two ends. In nucleotides, the CDR3 is TGTGCCAGTAATGAACAGGGTTACTATGGCTACACCTTC. Translation gives CASNEQGYYGYTF.

The chain has TRBV14 and TRBJ2-1, with TRBD2 matching over 9 bases. The junction had 10 bases not matched to a gene; V was cut back by 0 bases and J by 7 bases. CDR3 size: 17 residues. From germline, CDR1 is SGHDN and CDR2 FVKESK. CDR3 amino acids: CASSQDRGGRALNEQFF. As DNA, the CDR3 is TGTGCCAGCAGCCAAGACCGTGGCGGGAGGGCCCTGAATGAGCAGTTCTTC.

The chain combines TRBV6-4 with TRBJ2-1; TRBD2 matches 10 bases. From germline, CDR1 is MRHNA and CDR2 SNTAGT. J gave up 4 bases and V 4 bases, and 13 bases lay outside the gene matches. This CDR3 has 18 amino acids. Written as DNA, the CDR3 is TGTGCCAGCAGTGGACCCGCTAGCGGGAGACCCGGATACAATGAGCAGTTCTTC. Protein: CASSGPASGRPGYNEQFF.

This chain links TRBV30 with TRBJ2-7; D possibly corresponds to TRBD1 (6 bases). CDR3 length: 13 residues. V lost 2 bases and J lost 2, with 10 bases in between. Germline values: CDR1 GTSNPN, CDR2 SVGIG (reference sequence). The DNA of the CDR3 is TGTGCCTGGAGTCCAAACAGGGCCTACGAGCAGTACTTC. It translates to CAWSPNRAYEQYF. The full variable domain, rest sourced from reference TRBV30 and TRBJ2-7, is SQTIHQWPATLVQPVGSPLSLECTVEGTSNPNLYWYRQAAGRGLQLLFYSVGIGQISSEVPQNLSASRPQDRQFILSSKKLLLSDSGFYLCAWSPNRAYEQYFGPGTRLTVT.

This chain joins TRBV20-1 and TRBJ2-5, with TRBD1 matching 7 bases. From germline, CDR1 is DFQATT and CDR2 SNEGSKA (reference sequence). J lost 4 bases, V lost 3 bases, and 2 bases had no gene match. The CDR3 loop spans 12 amino acids. The CDR3 nucleotides read TGCAGTGCTAGTTACAGGGGAGAGACCCAGTACTTC. As protein: CSASYRGETQYF.

The chain couples TRBV6-5 to TRBJ2-7; 15 nucleotides agree with TRBD2. The CDR3 sequence is 16 residues long. V trimming: 2 bases; J trimming: 2 bases; junction bases outside the gene matches: 1. Per the germline V gene, CDR1 is MNHEY and CDR2 is SVGAGI. DNA of the CDR3: TGTGCCAGCAGTTACGGACTAGCGGGGGGGACCTACGAGCAGTACTTC. Protein: CASSYGLAGGTYEQYF.

The J gene is TRBJ1-2, the V gene TRBV27; 7 nucleotides align to TRBD1. The ends lost 4 bases at V and 8 bases at J; junction bases unmatched: 7. Germline-derived CDR1 and CDR2 are MNHEY and SMNVEV (reference sequence). The CDR3 is 13 residues long. The CDR3 loop reads CASSSWGTDGYTF. The CDR3 DNA reads TGTGCCAGCAGTTCCTGGGGGACAGACGGCTACACCTTC.

V is TRBV28 and J is TRBJ1-2; D uncertain. The germline V gene encodes CDR1 MDHEN and CDR2 SYDVKM. The CDR3 runs 11 residues. V gave up 7 bases and J gave up 1 base, with 4 bases separating them. The CDR3: CASNNNYGYTF. DNA of the CDR3: TGTGCCAGCAATAATAACTATGGCTACACCTTC.

The chain links TRBV4-1 to TRBJ2-3; 9 bases line up with TRBD2. The length of the CDR3 is 20 residues. The germline gives CDR1 MGHRA, CDR2 YSYEKL. V was clipped by 3 bases and J by 0 bases; unmatched bases: 16. CDR3 region: CASSHPLWPQREASTDTQYF. CDR3 DNA: TGCGCCAGCAGCCATCCCTTATGGCCCCAGCGGGAGGCAAGCACAGATACGCAGTATTTT.